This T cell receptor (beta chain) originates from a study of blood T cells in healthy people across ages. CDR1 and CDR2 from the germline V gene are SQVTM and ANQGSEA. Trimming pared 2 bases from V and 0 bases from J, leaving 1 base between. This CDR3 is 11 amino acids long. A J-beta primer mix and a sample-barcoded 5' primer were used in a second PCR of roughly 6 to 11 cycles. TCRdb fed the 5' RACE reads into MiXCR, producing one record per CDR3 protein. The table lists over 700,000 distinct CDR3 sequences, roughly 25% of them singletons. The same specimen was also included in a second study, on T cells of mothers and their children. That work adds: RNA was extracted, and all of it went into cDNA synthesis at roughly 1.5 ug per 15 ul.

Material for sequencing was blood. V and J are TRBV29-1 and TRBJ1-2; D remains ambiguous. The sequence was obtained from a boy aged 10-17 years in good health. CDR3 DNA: TGCAGCGTTGAACCTAACTATGGCTACACCTTC. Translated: CSVEPNYGYTF.